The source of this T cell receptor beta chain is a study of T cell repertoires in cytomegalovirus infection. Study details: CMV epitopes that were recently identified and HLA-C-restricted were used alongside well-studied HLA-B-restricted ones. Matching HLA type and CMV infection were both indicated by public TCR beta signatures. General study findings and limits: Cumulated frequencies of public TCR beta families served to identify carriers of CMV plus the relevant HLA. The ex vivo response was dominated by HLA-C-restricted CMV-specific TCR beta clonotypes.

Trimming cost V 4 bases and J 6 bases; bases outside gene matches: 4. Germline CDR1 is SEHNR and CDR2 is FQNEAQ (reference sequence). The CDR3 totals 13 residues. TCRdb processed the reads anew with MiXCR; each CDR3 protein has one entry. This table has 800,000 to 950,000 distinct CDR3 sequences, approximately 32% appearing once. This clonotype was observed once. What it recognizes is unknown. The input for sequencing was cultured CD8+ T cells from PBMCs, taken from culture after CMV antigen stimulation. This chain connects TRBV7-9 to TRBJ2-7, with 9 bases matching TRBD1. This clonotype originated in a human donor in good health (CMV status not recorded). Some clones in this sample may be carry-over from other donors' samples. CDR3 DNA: TGTGCCAGCAGCTACGGGACAGGGCTCGAGCAGTACGTC. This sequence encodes CASSYGTGLEQYV.